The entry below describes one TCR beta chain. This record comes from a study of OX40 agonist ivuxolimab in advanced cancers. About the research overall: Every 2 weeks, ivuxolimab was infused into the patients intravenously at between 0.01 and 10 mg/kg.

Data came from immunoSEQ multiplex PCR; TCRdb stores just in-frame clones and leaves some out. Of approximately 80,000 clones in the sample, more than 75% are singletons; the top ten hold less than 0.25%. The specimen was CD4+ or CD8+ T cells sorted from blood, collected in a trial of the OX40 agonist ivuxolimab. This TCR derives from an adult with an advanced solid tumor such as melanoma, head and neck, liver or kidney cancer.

The CDR3, as DNA: TGTGCCAGCAGTTCATCCCGCTATGGCTACACCTTC. Protein: CASSSSRYGYTF. V and J are TRBV6-1 and TRBJ1-2; no clear D. Germline values: CDR1 MNHNS, CDR2 SASEGT. There are 12 residues in the CDR3. V was cut by 5 bases and J by 4 bases, with 8 bases left in between.